Reported below is one T cell receptor (beta chain). The target antigen is unknown. These data originate in a study of OX40 agonist ivuxolimab in advanced cancers. Study-wide background: The study gave patients intravenous ivuxolimab at 0.01 to 10 mg/kg every 2 weeks. Whole-study results and caveats: Which antigen the expanded peripheral T cells recognized is unknown. At 0.1 to 3.0 mg/kg and by week 6, clonal expansion occurred in CD4+ and CD8+ blood T cells.

Germline CDR1 reads LNHDA; CDR2 reads SQIVND (reference sequence). The CDR3 is 14 amino acids. The V end was cut by 6 bases, the J end by 0 bases, with 9 bases between. Baseline, cycle 4 day 1, and cycle 7 day 1 were the blood sampling points. The table came from immunoSEQ multiplex PCR; TCRdb's copy has only in-frame clones and leaves some out. The sample carries around 70,000 clones, about 93% recorded once. This chain links TRBV19 with TRBJ1-5, with D unclear. Sequenced material: CD4+ or CD8+ T cells sorted from blood, taken in a trial of the OX40 agonist ivuxolimab. This clonotype was sampled from an adult with an advanced solid tumor such as melanoma, head and neck, liver or kidney cancer. CDR3 residues: CASRPGRSNQPQHF. Here the CDR3 DNA reads TGTGCCAGTAGGCCAGGCCGTAGCAATCAGCCCCAGCATTTT.